This T cell receptor beta chain was obtained from a study of CD8 T cells in Susac syndrome. V lost 4 bases and J lost 4, with 16 bases in between. The germline gives CDR1 MNHEY, CDR2 SMNVEV (reference sequence). The CDR3 totals 15 residues. RNA amounts of about 0.45 to 1 ug underwent reverse transcription with random hexamers. TCR beta CDR3 was amplified by immunoSEQ covering 54 Vbeta and 13 Jbeta. TCRdb re-derived calls from the immunoSEQ multiplex PCR reads in MiXCR, one entry per CDR3 protein. The data hold about 73,000 distinct CDR3 sequences, with roughly 94% observed a single time. Multiple sclerosis controls were treatment-naive patients with stable or active relapsing-remitting disease. Negative magnetic isolation gave CD8+ and CD4+ cells; FACS enriched CD8+ TEMRA.

Sequencing was done on a sample of CD8+ T cells from PBMCs. The TCR originated in a human donor with multiple sclerosis. The chain couples TRBV27 to TRBJ2-5; D not resolved. The CDR3 region has the DNA TGTGCCAGCAGTTCAGGTATAGGTTCAGCAGAGACCCAGTACTTC. This sequence encodes CASSSGIGSAETQYF.